A single sample is the source of the 8 T cell receptor beta chains below, sequenced in a study of blood T cells in healthy people across ages. A sample-barcoded 5' primer and a J-beta primer mix were used in a second PCR of roughly 6 to 11 cycles. From the 5' RACE reads, TCRdb called clonotypes with MiXCR, one entry per CDR3 protein. The sample gives roughly 800,000 distinct CDR3 sequences, roughly 60% of which show up once; around 22% is in the top ten. Sequencing was performed on blood. The source is a man aged 25 to 40 in good health.

This sequence joins TRBV7-9 and TRBJ1-1; D remains unclear. Germline-derived CDR1 and CDR2 are SEHNR and FQNEAQ (reference sequence). The CDR3 totals 8 residues. Trimming pared 11 bases from V and 11 bases from J, leaving 9 bases between. The DNA for the CDR3 is TGTGCCCCGCCGGGGGCTTTCTTT. This sequence encodes CAPPGAFF.

The chain recombines TRBV12-3 or TRBV12-4 with TRBJ1-5; D unclear. Trimming pared 1 base from V and 0 bases from J, leaving 4 bases between. CDR3 length equals 14 residues. The CDR3 is CASSLEVSNQPQHF. CDR3 nucleotides: TGTGCCAGCAGTTTAGAAGTTAGCAATCAGCCCCAGCATTTT.

This clonotype has a single count. The chain couples TRBV12-3 or TRBV12-4 to TRBJ1-1; perhaps TRBD1 as D (5 bases). The CDR3 is 12 amino acids. V lost 5 bases and J lost 10, with 14 bases in between. The CDR3 region is CASSHGASGAFF. Here the CDR3 DNA reads TGTGCCAGCAGTCACGGGGCCTCGGGAGCTTTCTTT.

J is TRBJ2-5 and V is TRBV6-2 or TRBV6-3; D is unclear. Trimming cost V 3 bases and J 4 bases, with 12 bases left between them. The CDR3 sequence is 14 residues long. The germline V gene has CDR1 MNHEY and CDR2 SVGEGT. CDR3 loop: CASSYTGPRETQYF. The DNA for the CDR3 is TGTGCCAGCAGTTATACGGGCCCGCGAGAGACCCAGTACTTC.

The chain combines TRBV13 with TRBJ2-5, with TRBD2 matching over 7 bases. The DNA end favors TRBJ2-7, so the J call may be wrong. CDR3 size: 14 residues. Germline V gives CDR1 PRHDT, CDR2 FYEKMQ (reference sequence). The CDR3 reads CASSTRGGKYEQYF. CDR3 DNA sequence: TGTGCCAGCAGCACCCGGGGAGGGAAGTACGAGCAGTACTTC.

The rearrangement links TRBV6-5 to TRBJ2-5; tentative D call: TRBD1 (6 bases). The V end was cut by 6 bases, the J end by 6 bases, with 14 bases between. Germline V gives CDR1 MNHEY, CDR2 SVGAGI. The CDR3 has 13 residues. Here the CDR3 reads CASRYQGKQTQYF. The CDR3 nucleotides read TGTGCCAGCAGGTACCAGGGGAAGCAGACCCAGTACTTC.

V usage is TRBV30 and J usage is TRBJ1-4; no firm D call. Deletions cut 2 bases from V and 5 bases from J, with 12 bases between. Germline V gene sequence: CDR1 GTSNPN, CDR2 SVGIG (reference sequence). The CDR3 runs 14 residues. The CDR3: CAWSPILPNEKLFF. Here the CDR3 DNA reads TGTGCCTGGAGTCCGATTCTCCCCAATGAAAAACTGTTTTTT.

The chain employs TRBV5-5 and TRBJ1-1; no reliable D call. V lost 0 bases and J 7 bases, leaving 7 bases between the germline ends. This CDR3 region has 12 residues. CDR1 is SGHKS, CDR2 YYEKEE, per germline (reference sequence). Here the CDR3 DNA reads TGTGCCAGCAGCTTGGGGTTTGATGAAGCTTTCTTT. Its protein product is CASSLGFDEAFF.